The TCR beta chain described here comes from a study of response to subunit inactivated influenza vaccine. Study observations and caveats: A suggestion made by the authors is that each seasonal influenza vaccination recruits few new T cells.

A note on this clonotype: What it recognizes is unknown.

TCRdb reprocessed the RT-PCR reads via MiXCR and lists one record per CDR3 protein. The table lists approximately 500,000 distinct CDR3 sequences, around 13% of them singletons, with approximately 12% in the top ten. The specimen comprised PBMCs from blood, sampled 11 to 12 days after vaccination. The source of this sequence is a man between 50 and 59 years old who received an inactivated influenza vaccine.

The CDR3 DNA is TGCGCCAGCAGGTCTACTAGCGGAGAGACCCAGTACTTC. Translated: CASRSTSGETQYF. The rearrangement uses TRBV10-2 and TRBJ2-5; 8 nucleotides match TRBD2. The germline V gene encodes CDR1 WSHSY and CDR2 SAAADI. J lost 4 bases, V lost 6 bases, and 4 bases had no gene match. The CDR3 is made up of 13 amino acids.